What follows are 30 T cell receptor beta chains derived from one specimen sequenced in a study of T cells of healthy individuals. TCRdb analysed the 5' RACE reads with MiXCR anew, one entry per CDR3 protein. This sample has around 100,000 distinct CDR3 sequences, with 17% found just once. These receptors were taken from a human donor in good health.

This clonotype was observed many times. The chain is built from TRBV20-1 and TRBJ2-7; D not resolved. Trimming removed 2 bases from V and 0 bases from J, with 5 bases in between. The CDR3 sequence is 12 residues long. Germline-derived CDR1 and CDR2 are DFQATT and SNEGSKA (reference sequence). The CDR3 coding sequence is TGCAGTGCTAGACCCGACTCCTACGAGCAGTACTTC. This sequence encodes CSARPDSYEQYF.

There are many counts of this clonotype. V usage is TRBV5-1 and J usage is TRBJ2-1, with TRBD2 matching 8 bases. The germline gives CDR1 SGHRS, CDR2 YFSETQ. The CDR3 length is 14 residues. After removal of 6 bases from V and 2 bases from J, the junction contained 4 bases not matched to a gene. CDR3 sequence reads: CASTLAGPYNEQFF. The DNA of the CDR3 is TGCGCCAGCACCCTAGCGGGCCCCTACAATGAGCAGTTCTTC.

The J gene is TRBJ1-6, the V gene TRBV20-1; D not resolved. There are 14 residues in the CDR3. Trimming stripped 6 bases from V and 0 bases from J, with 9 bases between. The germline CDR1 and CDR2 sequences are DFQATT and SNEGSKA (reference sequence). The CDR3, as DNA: TGCAGTGCAGCAAAGAGCTCCTATAATTCACCCCTCCACTTT. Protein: CSAAKSSYNSPLHF.

The CDR3 spells CASSFSGTGGDTQYF. CDR3 DNA: TGTGCCAGCAGTTTTTCCGGGACAGGGGGGGATACGCAGTATTTT. V usage is TRBV27 and J usage is TRBJ2-3; 11 nucleotides agree with TRBD1. The germline V gene has CDR1 MNHEY and CDR2 SMNVEV (reference sequence). J was trimmed by 6 bases and V by 3 bases; bases with no gene match: 5. This CDR3 comprises 15 residues.

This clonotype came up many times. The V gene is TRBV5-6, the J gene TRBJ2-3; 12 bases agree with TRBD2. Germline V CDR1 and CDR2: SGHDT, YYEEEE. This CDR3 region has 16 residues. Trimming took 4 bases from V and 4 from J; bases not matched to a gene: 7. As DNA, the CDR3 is TGTGCCAGCAGCCTCGAACTAGCGGGGGGCGCAGATACGCAGTATTTT. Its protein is CASSLELAGGADTQYF.

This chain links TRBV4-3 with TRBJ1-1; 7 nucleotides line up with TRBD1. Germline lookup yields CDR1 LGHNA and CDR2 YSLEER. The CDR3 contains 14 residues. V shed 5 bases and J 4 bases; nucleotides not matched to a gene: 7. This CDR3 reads CASSVKGASTEAFF. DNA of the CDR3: TGCGCCAGCAGCGTTAAGGGGGCGAGCACTGAAGCTTTCTTT.

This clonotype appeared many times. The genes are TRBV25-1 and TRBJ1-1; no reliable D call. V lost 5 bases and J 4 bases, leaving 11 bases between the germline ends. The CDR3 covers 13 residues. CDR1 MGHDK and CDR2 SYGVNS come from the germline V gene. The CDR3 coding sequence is TGTGCCAGCAGTATCAATTGGGGCACTGAAGCTTTCTTT. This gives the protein CASSINWGTEAFF.

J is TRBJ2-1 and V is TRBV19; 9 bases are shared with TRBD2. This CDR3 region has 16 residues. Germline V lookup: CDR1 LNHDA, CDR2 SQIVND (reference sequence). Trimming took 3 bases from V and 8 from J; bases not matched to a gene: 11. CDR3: CASSMGLAGGPDEQFF. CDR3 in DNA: TGTGCCAGTAGTATGGGCCTGGCGGGAGGGCCGGATGAGCAGTTCTTC.

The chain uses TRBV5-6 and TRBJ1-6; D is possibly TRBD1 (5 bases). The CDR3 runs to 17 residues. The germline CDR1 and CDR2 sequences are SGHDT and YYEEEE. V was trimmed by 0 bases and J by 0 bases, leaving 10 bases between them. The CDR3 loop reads CASSLEGTDSYNSPLHF. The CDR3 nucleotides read TGTGCCAGCAGCTTGGAGGGGACTGACTCCTATAATTCACCCCTCCACTTT.

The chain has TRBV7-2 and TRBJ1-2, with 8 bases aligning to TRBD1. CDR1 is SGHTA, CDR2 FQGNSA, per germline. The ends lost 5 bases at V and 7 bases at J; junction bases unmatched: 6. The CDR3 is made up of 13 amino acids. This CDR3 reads CASSAHRGSGYTF. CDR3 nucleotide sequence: TGTGCCAGCAGCGCGCACAGGGGGTCTGGCTACACCTTC. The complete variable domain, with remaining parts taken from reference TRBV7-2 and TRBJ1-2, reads GAGVSQSPSNKVTEKGKDVELRCDPISGHTALYWYRQSLGQGLEFLIYFQGNSAPDKSGLPSDRFSAERTGGSVSTLTIQRTQQEDSAVYLCASSAHRGSGYTFGSGTRLTVV.

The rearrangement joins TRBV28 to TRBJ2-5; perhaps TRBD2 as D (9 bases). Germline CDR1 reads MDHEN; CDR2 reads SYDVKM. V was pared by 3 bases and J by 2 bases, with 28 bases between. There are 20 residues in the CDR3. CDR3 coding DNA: TGTGCCAGCAGTTTCATGACAGGGGAAGAAGCGGGAGGAGGTCAAGAGACCCAGTACTTC. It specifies CASSFMTGEEAGGGQETQYF.

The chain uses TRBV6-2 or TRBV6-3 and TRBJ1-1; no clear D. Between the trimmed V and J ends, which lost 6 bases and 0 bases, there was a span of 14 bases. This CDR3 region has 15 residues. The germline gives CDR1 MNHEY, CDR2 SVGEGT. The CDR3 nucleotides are TGTGCCAGCAGCTTCCTGGCGCTTATGAACACTGAAGCTTTCTTT. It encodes CASSFLALMNTEAFF.

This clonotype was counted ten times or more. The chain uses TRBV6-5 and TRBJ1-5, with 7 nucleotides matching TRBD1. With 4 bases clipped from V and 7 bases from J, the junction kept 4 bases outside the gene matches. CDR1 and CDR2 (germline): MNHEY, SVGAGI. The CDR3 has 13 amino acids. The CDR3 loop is CASSWGRGQPQHF. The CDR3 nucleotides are TGTGCCAGCAGTTGGGGCAGGGGGCAGCCCCAGCATTTT.

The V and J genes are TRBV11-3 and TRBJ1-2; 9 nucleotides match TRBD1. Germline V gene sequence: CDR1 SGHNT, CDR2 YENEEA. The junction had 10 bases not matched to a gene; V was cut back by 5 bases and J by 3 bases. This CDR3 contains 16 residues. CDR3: CASSAHTGGSDYGYTF. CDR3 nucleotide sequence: TGTGCCAGCAGCGCCCACACAGGGGGCTCTGACTATGGCTACACCTTC.

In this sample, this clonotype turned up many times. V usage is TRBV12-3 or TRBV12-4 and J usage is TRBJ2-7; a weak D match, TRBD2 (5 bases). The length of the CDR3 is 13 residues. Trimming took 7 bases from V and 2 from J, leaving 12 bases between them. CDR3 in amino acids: CASTGITTYEQYF. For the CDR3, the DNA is TGTGCCAGCACGGGGATTACAACCTACGAGCAGTACTTC.

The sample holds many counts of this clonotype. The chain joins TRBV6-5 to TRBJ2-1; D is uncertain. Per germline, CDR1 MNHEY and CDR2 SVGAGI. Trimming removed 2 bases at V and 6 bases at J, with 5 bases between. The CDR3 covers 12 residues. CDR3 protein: CASSYSPNEQFF. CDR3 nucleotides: TGTGCCAGCAGTTACAGCCCCAATGAGCAGTTCTTC.

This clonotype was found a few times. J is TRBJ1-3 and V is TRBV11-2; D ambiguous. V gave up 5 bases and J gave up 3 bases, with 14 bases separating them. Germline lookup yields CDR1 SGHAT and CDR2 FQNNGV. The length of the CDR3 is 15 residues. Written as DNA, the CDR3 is TGTGCCAGCAGCCCTATTAGAGGGAATGGAAACACCATATATTTT. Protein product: CASSPIRGNGNTIYF. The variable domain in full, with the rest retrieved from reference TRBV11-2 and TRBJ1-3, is EAGVAQSPRYKIIEKRQSVAFWCNPISGHATLYWYQQILGQGPKLLIQFQNNGVVDDSQLPKDRFSAERLKGVDSTLKIQPAKLEDSAVYLCASSPIRGNGNTIYFGEGSWLTVV.

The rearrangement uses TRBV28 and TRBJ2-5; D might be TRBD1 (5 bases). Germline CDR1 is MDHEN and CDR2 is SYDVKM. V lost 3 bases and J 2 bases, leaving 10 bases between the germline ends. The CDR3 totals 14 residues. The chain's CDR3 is CASSLVGVQETQYF. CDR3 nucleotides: TGTGCCAGCAGTTTGGTAGGGGTTCAAGAGACCCAGTACTTC.

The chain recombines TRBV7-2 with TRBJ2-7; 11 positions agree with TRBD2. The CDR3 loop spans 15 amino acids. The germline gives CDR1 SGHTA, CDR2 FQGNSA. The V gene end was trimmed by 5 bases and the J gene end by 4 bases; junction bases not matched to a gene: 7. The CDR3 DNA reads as TGTGCCAGCAGCGCACCGGGACTAGCGGTATACGAGCAGTACTTC. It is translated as CASSAPGLAVYEQYF.

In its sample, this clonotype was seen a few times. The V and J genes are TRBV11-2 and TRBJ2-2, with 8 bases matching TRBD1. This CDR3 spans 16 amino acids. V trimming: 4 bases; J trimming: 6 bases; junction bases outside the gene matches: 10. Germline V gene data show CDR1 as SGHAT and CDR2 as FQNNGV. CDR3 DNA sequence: TGTGCCAGCAGCTCGGGACAGGCGAGAATAGCCGGGGAGCTGTTTTTT. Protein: CASSSGQARIAGELFF.

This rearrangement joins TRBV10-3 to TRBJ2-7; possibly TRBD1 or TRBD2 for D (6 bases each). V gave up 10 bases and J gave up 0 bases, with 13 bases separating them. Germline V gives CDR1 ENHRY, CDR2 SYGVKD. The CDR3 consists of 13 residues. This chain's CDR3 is CASRRDTSYEQYF. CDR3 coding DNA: TGTGCCAGCCGGCGGGACACCTCCTACGAGCAGTACTTC.

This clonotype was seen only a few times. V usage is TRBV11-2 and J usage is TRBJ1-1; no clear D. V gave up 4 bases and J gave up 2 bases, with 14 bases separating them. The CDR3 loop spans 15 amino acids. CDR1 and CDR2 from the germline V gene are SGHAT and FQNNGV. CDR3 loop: CASSSIRVGNTEAFF. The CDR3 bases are TGTGCCAGCAGCTCTATAAGGGTGGGCAACACTGAAGCTTTCTTT.

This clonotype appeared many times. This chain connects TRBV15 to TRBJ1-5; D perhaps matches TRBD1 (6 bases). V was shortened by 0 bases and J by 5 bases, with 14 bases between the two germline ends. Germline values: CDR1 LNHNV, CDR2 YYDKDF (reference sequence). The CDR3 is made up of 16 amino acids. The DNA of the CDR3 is TGTGCCACCAGCAGAGATTCGACCAGGGGATATCAGCCCCAGCATTTT. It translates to CATSRDSTRGYQPQHF. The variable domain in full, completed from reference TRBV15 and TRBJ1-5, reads DAMVIQNPRYQVTQFGKPVTLSCSQTLNHNVMYWYQQKSSQAPKLLFHYYDKDFNNEADTPDNFQSRRPNTSFCFLDIRSPGLGDTAMYLCATSRDSTRGYQPQHFGDGTRLSIL.

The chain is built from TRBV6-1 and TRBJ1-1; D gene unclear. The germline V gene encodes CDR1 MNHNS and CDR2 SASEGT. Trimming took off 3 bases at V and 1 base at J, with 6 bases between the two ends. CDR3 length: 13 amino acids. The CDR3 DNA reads TGTGCCAGCAGTGACATGGAGAACACTGAAGCTTTCTTT. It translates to CASSDMENTEAFF.

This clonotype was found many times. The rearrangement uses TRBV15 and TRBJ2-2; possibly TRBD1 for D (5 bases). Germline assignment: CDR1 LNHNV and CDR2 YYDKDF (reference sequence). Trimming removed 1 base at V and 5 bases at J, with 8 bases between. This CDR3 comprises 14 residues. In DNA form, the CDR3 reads TGTGCCACCAGCAGAGGCAGGGAAACCGGGGAGCTGTTTTTT. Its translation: CATSRGRETGELFF.

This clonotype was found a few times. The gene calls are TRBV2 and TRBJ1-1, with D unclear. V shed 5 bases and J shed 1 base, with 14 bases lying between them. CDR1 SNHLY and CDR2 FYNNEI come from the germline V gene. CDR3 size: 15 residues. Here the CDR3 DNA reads TGTGCCAGCAGTTTGTATAGTACAGAGAACACTGAAGCTTTCTTT. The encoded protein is CASSLYSTENTEAFF.

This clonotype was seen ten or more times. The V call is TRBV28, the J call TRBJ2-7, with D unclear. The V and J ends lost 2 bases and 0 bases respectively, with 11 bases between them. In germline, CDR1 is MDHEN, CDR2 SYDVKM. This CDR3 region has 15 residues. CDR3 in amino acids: CASSLLGTSSYEQYF. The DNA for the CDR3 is TGTGCCAGCAGTTTACTGGGCACAAGCTCCTACGAGCAGTACTTC.

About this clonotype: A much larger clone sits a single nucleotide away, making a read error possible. The CDR3 DNA is TGTGCCAGCAATGGGACTCGGCTTAGCAATCAGCCCCAGCATTTT. Residues: CASNGTRLSNQPQHF. V usage is TRBV6-2 or TRBV6-3 and J usage is TRBJ1-5, with D possibly matching TRBD1 (5 bases). The germline V and J ends were trimmed by 7 bases and 0 bases, with 13 bases remaining between them. The CDR3 consists of 15 residues. Germline V gene sequence: CDR1 MNHEY, CDR2 SVGEGT.

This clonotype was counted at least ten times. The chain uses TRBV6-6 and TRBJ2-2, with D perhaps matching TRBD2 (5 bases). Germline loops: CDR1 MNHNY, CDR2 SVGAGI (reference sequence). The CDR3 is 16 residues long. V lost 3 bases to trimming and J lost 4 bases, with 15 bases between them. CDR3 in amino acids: CASSYAGEILTGELFF. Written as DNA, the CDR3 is TGTGCCAGCAGTTATGCGGGTGAAATACTCACCGGGGAGCTGTTTTTT.

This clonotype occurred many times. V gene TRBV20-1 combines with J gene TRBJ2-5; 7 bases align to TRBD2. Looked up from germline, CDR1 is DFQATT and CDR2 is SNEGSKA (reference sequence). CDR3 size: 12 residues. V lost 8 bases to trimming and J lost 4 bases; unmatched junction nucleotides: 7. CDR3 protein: CSPRAGVETQYF. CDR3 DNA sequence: TGCAGTCCCAGGGCGGGAGTAGAGACCCAGTACTTC.